The T cell receptor (beta chain) described here comes from a study of OX40 agonist ivuxolimab in advanced cancers. Study in general: At 0.01 to 10 mg/kg, ivuxolimab was administered intravenously to patients every 2 weeks. Prior checkpoint blockade (anti-PD-1, anti-PD-L1 or anti-CTLA-4) was permitted; approximately 41% had it.

Peripheral blood came from all dose cohorts at three timepoints. General study results and limits: Clonal expansion was among the lowest in partial responders at 0.1-3.0 mg/kg, especially CD8+.

Generated by immunoSEQ multiplex PCR, the TCRdb table keeps only in-frame clones and is missing some. The repertoire consists of fewer than 80,000 clones, with 70% to 90% occurring once and the leading ten covering less than 6.5%. V dropped 3 bases and J dropped 6; count of bases not matched to a gene: 7. This CDR3 contains 14 residues. From germline, CDR1 is LNHDA and CDR2 SQIVND (reference sequence). On this clone itself: Its specificity is unknown.

This material consisted of CD4+ or CD8+ T cells sorted from blood, taken in a trial of the OX40 agonist ivuxolimab. This rearrangement joins TRBV19 to TRBJ2-7; the match to TRBD1 covers 8 bases. The TCR was taken from an adult with an advanced solid tumor such as melanoma, head and neck, liver or kidney cancer. In DNA form, the CDR3 reads TGTGCCAGTAGTATTCAGACAGGGGTTGGCGAGCAGTACTTC. The encoded protein is CASSIQTGVGEQYF.